This T cell receptor (beta chain) is drawn from a study of cytomegalovirus exposure and HLA in healthy donors listed by TCRdb under 2017. Regarding the study in general: According to an earlier analysis of 550 to 700 of the donors, 150 million to 200 million T cells yielded 90 million to 130 million unique TCR beta sequences and around 300 Gb of sequence data. Four to six DR-DQ haplotypes were handled as single units for association and clustering, since linkage in the cohort was strong. In an earlier analysis of roughly 540 of the donors, high-throughput TCR beta sequencing was used to judge whether each TCR beta V gene segment behaved as functional or pseudogenic. Along with the approximately 700-subject first cohort, a separate validation cohort of over a hundred different subjects was used. The later analysis used no new phenotypic data to find candidate immune exposures, relying instead on TCR beta sequences and their occurrence across donors. In a later analysis, previously published TCR beta repertoires from some 640 donors were re-analyzed and high-resolution HLA genotyping was added so that TCR occurrence patterns could be studied. The study aimed to test whether signatures of past pathogen exposure could be identified by cataloging public T cell receptors. All discovery cohort repertoires had been generated using a single sequencing platform. The T cell repertoires of 700 or so subjects were profiled by immunosequencing and related to cytomegalovirus serostatus. An early release that covered fewer than 750 HLA-typed donors contained approximately 300 gigabases of sequencing data and around 85 million unique TCR sequences. HLA typing covered class I and class II loci at four-digit resolution. Donor age, sex, ethnicity and CMV serostatus were compiled together with the repertoire data. Among under 450 genotyped donors of the cohort, an average of 235,054 unique TCR beta nucleotide sequences were sequenced per donor, roughly 18% of them non-productive. To predict cytomegalovirus infection status, the study brought together high-throughput TCR immunosequencing, statistical association of individual TCRs with disease status, and machine learning. A later genetic analysis used genome-wide SNP genotypes for about 65% of the 666 donors, treating that subset as a discovery cohort. Among the roughly 400 genotyped donors, 81% belonged to the genetic ancestry cluster associated with self-reported Caucasian donors. The number of typed donors differed by locus: 629-630 for A, B, C, DRB1 and DQB1; approximately 520 for DQA1; 606 for DPA1; and roughly 490 for DPB1.

On this clone itself: Its binding antigen is unknown. No much larger clone exists at a distance of one base, and base qualities are not known.

Findings and caveats that apply to the study as a whole: Broadly in line with IMGT annotations, most TCR beta V segments showed up in productive rearrangements about 87% or about 30% of the time in an earlier analysis of a few hundred of the donors. An association between a missense DCLRE1C variant and V-gene and J-gene trimming of TCR beta chains was found in a later genetic analysis and replicated in an independent cohort. This cohort had only TCR beta chains sequenced, and the lack of alpha or paired-chain data limited which features could be detected. Strong co-occurrence of HLA alleles, especially DR and DQ, made assigning TCR associations to individual alleles difficult. The study listed 164 TCR beta chains as associated with cytomegalovirus. A later analysis found that HLA-associated TCR beta chains were more clonally expanded and had lower generation probabilities than equally common non-associated chains. A cluster of highly shared sequence variants was judged likely to represent a technical artifact of the sequencing pipeline. A further reported finding was that TCR beta sequences accurately predicted the HLA-A and HLA-B alleles for most subjects in the first cohort. According to the authors, the approach could potentially be generalized to other disease states and immunological phenotypes. Cytomegalovirus status was reported to be diagnosed by the classifier with high specificity and sensitivity in both the original and validation cohorts. Because HLA typing was missing for some donors at each locus, association tests included only the typed subset. Most TCR sequences were seen in very few donors, while some public TCRs were found in many individuals. Specific HLA alleles were associated with 18,000 or so TCR beta sequences at a false discovery rate of 0.05 in a later analysis. Several of the top co-occurrence clusters appeared to be linked to parvovirus B19, influenza, CMV and Epstein-Barr virus, according to a later analysis. In vitro tests confirmed that three of the cytomegalovirus-associated TCR beta chains recognize cytomegalovirus antigens. Presence/absence analyses assumed roughly uniform sequencing depth across donors, an assumption that may not hold. Linkage disequilibrium might explain the correlated functional status among segregating V segments, but an unknown experimental factor could not be ruled out. According to a later analysis, most CMV-associated TCR beta chains appeared to be HLA-restricted, and the HLA associations seemed to be driven largely by CMV exposure. The 87-base-pair reads could not distinguish some IMGT-functional V segments, including TRBV6-2 and TRBV6-3, so those segments were excluded. In a later analysis, TCR association rates were found to vary across HLA loci, with the most associated TCRs seen for DRB1 alleles and the fewest for HLA-C alleles. In a later genetic analysis, fewer N-insertions in productive TCRs were reported among donors in an Asian-associated ancestry cluster than the roughly 710-donor mean. Some 15 rarely observed V segments, including chromosome 9 orphons, were excluded from the earlier analysis of about 610 of the donors because counts were too low. CMV serostatus was the only immune exposure information available for the cohort.

The library was prepared using the immunoSEQ multiplex PCR assay. The multiplex PCR relied on a mix of 60 forward primers for TCR Vbeta segments and 13 reverse primers for TCR Jbeta segments. A multiplex PCR assay on genomic DNA amplified the CDR3 region of rearranged TCR beta genes. The amplified TCR beta libraries were sequenced on the Illumina HiSeq System as 87-base-pair reads. The original methods were these. A later analysis counted about 80 million unique TCR beta chains across the roughly 700 repertoires, and some 11 million of these chains were shared by at least two donors. Raw reads were error-corrected and collapsed into unique sequences by a nearest-neighbor algorithm in which closely related sequences were merged to remove PCR and sequencing errors. Alignment of CDR3 sequences to IMGT reference sequences was used to assign V, D and J gene segments. For a sequence to be retained, a match of at least six nucleotides to both a V gene segment and a J gene segment was required. Rearrangements were called productive when the CDR3 lacked stop codons and stayed in frame with V and J; all others were non-productive. CDR3 was defined according to IMGT convention as the region running from the second conserved V-encoded cysteine to the conserved J-encoded phenylalanine. The earlier analysis of about 620 of the donors excluded sequences that lacked an unambiguous match to a single V gene segment. An earlier analysis of several hundred of the donors called V segments functional above 56.7% productive rearrangements and segregating when the between-donor standard deviation exceeded 5%. To diagnose cytomegalovirus status from the catalog of TCR beta chain sequences, a statistical classification framework was built. In a later analysis, V and J genes were assigned by comparing TCR nucleotide sequences against IMGT/GENE-DB human TR gene sequences. In a later analysis, CDR3 sequences and most-parsimonious VDJ recombination scenarios were assigned using the TCRdist pipeline. In a later analysis, each TCR beta chain was defined by its CDR3 amino acid sequence together with its V-gene family, and reads without a unique V-gene family were excluded. To address suspected cross-contamination and a sequencing artifact, a later analysis removed roughly 640 highly shared, low-generation-probability nucleotide sequences. A later analysis calculated a clonal expansion index for each public chain from normalized within-repertoire ranks of inferred template counts. Generation probabilities in a later analysis came from a VDJ recombination model fitted to out-of-frame rearrangements, and those results were checked against IGoR. A later analysis scored TCR-TCR, TCR-HLA and TCR-CMV co-occurrence with hypergeometric tests, applying a repertoire-size bias correction to TCR pairs. A later analysis estimated false discovery rates by permuting HLA or CMV assignments 20 times. A later analysis grouped co-occurring TCRs with DBSCAN, adding TCRdist sequence similarity when clustering within HLA-allele-positive subsets. Co-occurrence clustering excluded repertoires with fewer than 30,000 or more than 120,000 public chains, plus five with anomalous nucleotide sharing. TCRdb carries this immuneACCESS record with in-frame sequences only. Its versions omit some clonotypes, under half of them owing to an unresolved V gene in the studies checked, with the rest unexplained. V and J calls and clone size follow that table, whereas D and trimming were derived from the DNA. Recorded for this sample are about 150,000 clones; 73% of them occurred a single time. The top ten hold approximately 1.6% of the sample.

From the cysteine through the phenylalanine, the CDR3 covers 14 amino acids. CDR3 DNA is the only sequence kept; it has 42 bases, read in frame from the first base. CDR1 MNHNY and CDR2 SVGAGI are derived from the germline V gene (reference sequence). V was cut back by 4 bases and J by 13 bases, leaving a gap of 20 bases between them. The cohort consisted of some 670 healthy bone marrow donors. At the time of sampling, all cohort members were nominally healthy, though unrecorded immune exposures were likely present. The donor tested CMV seronegative, placing the donor among the 352 seronegative members of the cohort. A peripheral blood sample was provided by each donor, and peripheral blood mononuclear cells were used for TCR beta sequencing. The Qiagen DNeasy Blood Extraction Kit was used to extract genomic DNA from the blood cell samples.

Sequencing used PBMCs. This TCR came from a woman in her late teens or twenties in good health and CMV-seronegative. Recombination linked TRBV6-6 to TRBJ2-1; D gene: possibly TRBD1, on 5 matching bases. The CDR3 region: CASSSRQSQDKQFF. The nucleotide sequence reads as follows: TGTGCCAGCAGTTCCCGACAGTCCCAGGATAAACAGTTCTTC.